This T cell receptor beta chain is drawn from a study of shared clonotypes between healthy human individuals. Only in-frame clones appear in the TCRdb table, and some are missing; sequencing was by immunoSEQ multiplex PCR. The sample includes around 2.1 million clones, 90% to 97% of them seen just once. Of note for this clone: Other DNA sequences in this specimen translate into the identical CDR3.

Per germline, CDR1 MGHRA and CDR2 YSYEKL. The CDR3 runs 16 residues. Trimming at V came to 3 bases and at J to 6 bases, leaving 10 bases not matched to a gene. The receptor was isolated from a man between 18 and 29 years old in good health. Material for sequencing was naive CD4+ T cells sorted from blood. Subset of the sample: CD45RA+ positively selected. The chain combines TRBV4-1 with TRBJ2-1; 8 nucleotides line up with TRBD2. The CDR3 sequence is CASSQDPSGSGNEQFF. The DNA for the CDR3 is TGCGCCAGCAGCCAGGACCCTAGCGGGTCCGGCAATGAGCAGTTCTTC.